Below, 20 T cell receptor beta chains from the same sample are listed, as sequenced in a study of blood T cells in healthy people across ages. A second PCR of about 7 to 12 cycles used a sample-barcoded 5' primer and a J-beta primer mix. TCRdb independently ran MiXCR on the 5' RACE reads; one entry per CDR3 protein. Here the sample spans over 1,300,000 distinct CDR3 sequences, around 59% being singletons. Sequenced sample: blood. The receptors stem from a man aged 18 to 35 in good health.

This clonotype was recorded once. V is TRBV12-3 or TRBV12-4 and J is TRBJ1-1, with D possibly being TRBD1 (5 bases). CDR3 length: 14 residues. Between the trimmed V and J ends, which lost 2 bases and 4 bases, there was a span of 11 bases. The DNA for the CDR3 is TGTGCCAGCAGTTTACTGCAGGGATCCACTGAAGCTTTCTTT. It translates to CASSLLQGSTEAFF.

With regard to this clonotype: A junction boundary mismatches the germline segment, possibly from a read error. V and J are TRBV6-2 or TRBV6-3 and TRBJ1-1; 9 bases are a match to TRBD1. The CDR3 has 16 residues. CDR1 is MNHEY, CDR2 SVGEGT, per germline. CDR3 sequence (DNA): TGTGCCAGCAGTTACTCGACAGGGGGGCTGAAGACTGAAGCTTTCTTT. This gives the protein CASSYSTGGLKTEAFF.

The chain combines TRBV6-5 with TRBJ1-1; D ambiguous. Germline-derived CDR1 and CDR2 are MNHEY and SVGAGI. V was shortened by 10 bases and J by 1 base, with 13 bases between the two germline ends. The length of the CDR3 is 13 residues. This chain's CDR3 is CATYRAANTEAFF. CDR3 bases: TGTGCCACCTACCGGGCCGCGAACACTGAAGCTTTCTTT.

As for this clonotype: The limits of the CDR3 on the DNA are not certain, so only TCRdb's listed CDR3 is given. The chain uses TRBV5-1 and TRBJ2-1; the DNA was not compared with TRBD2, the D call given in the table. The CDR3 sequence runs 23 residues, both termini included. Germline-derived CDR1 and CDR2 are SGHRS and YFSETQ. The CDR3 protein is CASSFYICSADGTSGGAFNEQFF.

As concerns this clonotype: A much larger clone lies one base from this, so it may be a read error. The chain carries TRBV6-2 or TRBV6-3 and TRBJ2-6; D not resolved. V gave up 4 bases and J gave up 0 bases, with 7 bases separating them. CDR1 is MNHEY and CDR2 is SVGEGT in the germline V gene. The CDR3 loop spans 15 amino acids. The CDR3: CASSSASSGANVLTF. CDR3 coding DNA: TGTGCCAGCAGTTCAGCGAGCTCTGGGGCCAACGTCCTGACTTTC.

The J gene is TRBJ2-1, the V gene TRBV29-1; D not resolved. Germline V gene sequence: CDR1 SQVTM, CDR2 ANQGSEA. Between the trimmed V and J ends, which lost 1 base and 9 bases, there was a span of 13 bases. The CDR3 is 13 amino acids. The CDR3 sequence is CSVEGLGYGEQFF. The CDR3 DNA follows: TGCAGCGTTGAAGGTCTTGGGTACGGTGAGCAGTTCTTC.

The chain has TRBV20-1 and TRBJ2-7, with D possibly being TRBD2 (6 bases). The CDR3 loop spans 15 amino acids. Trimming took off 3 bases at V and 1 base at J, with 16 bases between the two ends. In germline, CDR1 is DFQATT, CDR2 SNEGSKA (reference sequence). The CDR3 spells CSARVWRERSYEQYF. In DNA form, the CDR3 reads TGCAGTGCTAGGGTGTGGCGGGAAAGGTCCTACGAGCAGTACTTC.

The chain combines TRBV7-8 with TRBJ1-6; possibly TRBD1 for D (5 bases). Germline CDR1 and CDR2: SGHVS and FQNEAQ. V lost 2 bases to trimming and J lost 6 bases, with 14 bases between them. CDR3 length equals 16 residues. CDR3: CASSLSRTRGNSPLHF. CDR3 coding DNA: TGTGCCAGCAGCTTAAGTCGGACAAGGGGTAATTCACCCCTCCACTTT.

V is TRBV3-1 and J is TRBJ2-7; no clear D gene. Trimming removed 5 bases from V and 4 bases from J, with 9 bases in between. CDR3 length equals 12 residues. Germline loops: CDR1 LGHDT, CDR2 YNNKEL (reference sequence). The CDR3: CASSGILYEQYF. DNA of the CDR3: TGTGCCAGCAGCGGAATCTTATACGAGCAGTACTTC.

The chain combines TRBV27 with TRBJ2-7; 10 bases are a match to TRBD2. The ends lost 5 bases at V and 7 bases at J; junction bases unmatched: 5. Looked up from germline, CDR1 is MNHEY and CDR2 is SMNVEV (reference sequence). There are 13 residues in the CDR3. CDR3 sequence reads: CASSGGLASEQYF. The DNA for the CDR3 is TGTGCCAGCAGTGGGGGACTAGCGAGTGAGCAGTACTTC.

V usage is TRBV2 and J usage is TRBJ2-4, with 12 nucleotides matching TRBD2. CDR1 and CDR2 (germline): SNHLY, FYNNEI. This CDR3 is built from 16 residues. V trimming: 7 bases; J trimming: 13 bases; junction bases outside the gene matches: 17. The CDR3 coding sequence is TGTGCCAGCACCGAAGGTATGGAACTAGCGGGAGGTGAGCAGTACTTC. This gives the protein CASTEGMELAGGEQYF.

This chain links TRBV5-1 with TRBJ1-6; D may be TRBD1 (6 bases). CDR1 SGHRS and CDR2 YFSETQ come from the germline V gene. The CDR3 extends over 16 amino acids. The V and J ends lost 0 bases and 7 bases respectively, with 14 bases between them. CDR3 coding DNA: TGCGCCAGCAGCTTGGCCTCGACAGGACAGAATTCACCCCTCCACTTT. As protein: CASSLASTGQNSPLHF.

The chain couples TRBV27 to TRBJ2-4; 9 positions match TRBD2. From germline, CDR1 is MNHEY and CDR2 SMNVEV (reference sequence). V dropped 4 bases and J dropped 10; count of bases not matched to a gene: 5. The CDR3 consists of 13 residues. CDR3 nucleotides: TGTGCCAGCAGTTCTAGCGGGGAACCAATTCAGTACTTC. Its translation: CASSSSGEPIQYF.

As regards this clonotype: The junction shows a germline mismatch at one end, possibly a read error. The chain links TRBV5-1 to TRBJ2-2; D gene uncertain. CDR3 length: 15 residues. Germline CDR1 SGHRS, CDR2 YFSETQ. In DNA form, the CDR3 reads TGTGCCAGCAGTTTAGGGCACACCAACACCGGGGAGCTGTTTTTT. Its translation is CASSLGHTNTGELFF.

This chain connects TRBV7-9 to TRBJ2-1; 7 bases are a match to TRBD1. Per germline, CDR1 SEHNR and CDR2 FQNEAQ (reference sequence). This CDR3 is 14 amino acids long. Trimming took 5 bases from V and 4 from J; bases not matched to a gene: 5. The CDR3 DNA reads as TGTGCCAGCAGCACGACAGGGAATTACAATGAGCAGTTCTTC. This encodes CASSTTGNYNEQFF.

This clonotype has more than one count but fewer than ten. This CDR3 reads CASSLGAGGPIYEQYF. The CDR3 region has the DNA TGTGCCAGCAGCCTTGGGGCGGGGGGGCCGATCTACGAGCAGTACTTC. The V gene is TRBV6-6, the J gene TRBJ2-7; 9 nucleotides line up with TRBD2. Germline V CDR1 and CDR2: MNHNY, SVGAGI (reference sequence). The CDR3 contains 16 residues. J was trimmed by 3 bases and V by 6 bases; bases with no gene match: 12.

V and J are TRBV9 and TRBJ2-2; possibly TRBD2 for D (6 bases). The CDR3 has 16 amino acids. Per germline, CDR1 SGDLS and CDR2 YYNGEE. Trimming pared 3 bases from V and 1 base from J, leaving 13 bases between. The CDR3 DNA is TGTGCCAGCAGCGCTAAGGGGACTGAGAACACCGGGGAGCTGTTTTTT. Translating it yields CASSAKGTENTGELFF.

J is TRBJ2-7 and V is TRBV6-1; 13 nucleotides agree with TRBD2. The trim removed 4 bases at V and 0 bases at J, leaving 0 bases unmatched. Germline V gives CDR1 MNHNS, CDR2 SASEGT. The CDR3 runs 15 residues. DNA for the CDR3: TGTGCCAGCAGTGGGACTAGCGGGGGCTCCTACGAGCAGTACTTC. Its protein is CASSGTSGGSYEQYF.

Only a few counts were recorded for this clonotype. The gene calls are TRBV5-6 and TRBJ1-2; D possibly corresponds to TRBD1 (6 bases). The CDR3 has 15 residues. V lost 5 bases to trimming and J lost 5 bases, with 19 bases between them. From germline, CDR1 is SGHDT and CDR2 YYEEEE. The CDR3 loop is CASRLTGTGGYGYTF. As DNA, the CDR3 is TGTGCCAGCAGGCTTACAGGGACGGGGGGATATGGCTACACCTTC.

The gene calls are TRBV20-1 and TRBJ1-2; the D is unclear. This CDR3 has 13 amino acids. The V gene lost 3 bases and the J gene lost 6 bases, with 14 bases spanning the gap. Germline V gives CDR1 DFQATT, CDR2 SNEGSKA (reference sequence). CDR3 in amino acids: CSASVWQANGYTF. The CDR3 nucleotides read TGCAGTGCTAGTGTCTGGCAGGCCAATGGCTACACCTTC.